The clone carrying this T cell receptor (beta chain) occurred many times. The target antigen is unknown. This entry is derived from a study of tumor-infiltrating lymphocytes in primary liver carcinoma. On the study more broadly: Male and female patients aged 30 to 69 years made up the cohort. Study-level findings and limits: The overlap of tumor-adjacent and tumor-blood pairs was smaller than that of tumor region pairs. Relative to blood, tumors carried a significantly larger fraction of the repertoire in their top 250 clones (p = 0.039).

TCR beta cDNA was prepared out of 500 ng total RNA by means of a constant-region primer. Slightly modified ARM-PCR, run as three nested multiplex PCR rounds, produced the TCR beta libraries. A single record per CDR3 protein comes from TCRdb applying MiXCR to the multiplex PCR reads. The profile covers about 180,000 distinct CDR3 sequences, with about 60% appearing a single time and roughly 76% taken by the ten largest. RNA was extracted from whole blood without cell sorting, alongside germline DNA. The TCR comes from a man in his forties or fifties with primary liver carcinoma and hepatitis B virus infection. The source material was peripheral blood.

For the CDR3, the DNA is TGTGCCAGCAGCTTAGGGTCCCTCGCCGGGGAGCTGTTTTTT. Translated: CASSLGSLAGELFF. The genes are TRBV11-2 and TRBJ2-2; the D is unclear. V was trimmed by 1 base and J by 6 bases, leaving 9 bases between them. The CDR3 length is 14 residues. Germline values: CDR1 SGHAT, CDR2 FQNNGV. Full variable domain (outside the CDR3, taken from reference TRBV11-2 and TRBJ2-2): EAGVAQSPRYKIIEKRQSVAFWCNPISGHATLYWYQQILGQGPKLLIQFQNNGVVDDSQLPKDRFSAERLKGVDSTLKIQPAKLEDSAVYLCASSLGSLAGELFFGEGSRLTVL.